These 16 T cell receptor beta chains share one sample of origin, sequenced in a study of T cell responses to AZD1222 COVID-19 vaccine. TCRdb's copy holds only in-frame clones and misses some; the assay was immunoSEQ multiplex PCR. The sample includes more than 85,000 clones, approximately 78% seen only once; the top ten take about 21%. The material was peripheral blood, obtained on day 0 of AZD1222 vaccination. These receptors all come from an adult in good health.

This clone was detected many times. This sequence joins TRBV18 and TRBJ2-5, with 7 bases lining up with TRBD2. Trimming at V came to 2 bases and at J to 2 bases, leaving 8 bases not matched to a gene. Germline V gives CDR1 KGHSH, CDR2 LQKENI. The CDR3 has 16 residues. The CDR3 region has the DNA TGTGCCAGCTCACCAATGGCTAGCGGAGAACAAGAGACCCAGTACTTC. Protein: CASSPMASGEQETQYF.

The rearrangement links TRBV20-1 to TRBJ2-7; D remains unclear. The CDR3 has 8 amino acids. Germline CDR1 reads DFQATT; CDR2 reads SNEGSKA (reference sequence). V was shortened by 8 bases and J by 10 bases, with 9 bases between the two germline ends. CDR3 sequence reads: CSPPGQYF. CDR3 nucleotide sequence: TGCAGTCCCCCGGGTCAGTACTTC.

The chain combines TRBV5-4 with TRBJ2-5; 11 bases align to TRBD2. CDR3 size: 17 residues. V dropped 1 base and J dropped 4; count of bases not matched to a gene: 9. Germline V gives CDR1 SGHNT, CDR2 YYREEE (reference sequence). CDR3 residues: CASSLPSLAGEGETQYF. DNA for the CDR3: TGTGCCAGCAGCTTGCCGTCACTAGCGGGAGAGGGAGAGACCCAGTACTTC.

J is TRBJ2-1 and V is TRBV7-9; TRBD2 matches 11 bases. V lost 5 bases to trimming and J lost 6 bases; unmatched junction nucleotides: 9. This CDR3 contains 16 residues. CDR1 is SEHNR and CDR2 is FQNEAQ in the germline V gene (reference sequence). CDR3 sequence (DNA): TGTGCCAGCAGCGCTCGACTAGCGGGACTTGGCAATGAGCAGTTCTTC. Its protein is CASSARLAGLGNEQFF.

J is TRBJ2-2 and V is TRBV9; a weak D match, TRBD2 (6 bases). Germline values: CDR1 SGDLS, CDR2 YYNGEE. CDR3 length equals 17 residues. V was shortened by 0 bases and J by 1 base, with 13 bases between the two germline ends. The CDR3 DNA sequence: TGTGCCAGCAGCGTAGGACTAGTGGGAAAGAACACCGGGGAGCTGTTTTTT. Translating gives CASSVGLVGKNTGELFF.

This clone was counted a few times. The rearrangement uses TRBV10-3 and TRBJ2-1; the D is unclear. This CDR3 region has 15 residues. Trimming took 2 bases from V and 0 from J, leaving 8 bases between them. Germline V gene lookup returns CDR1 ENHRY and CDR2 SYGVKD. CDR3 DNA sequence: TGTGCCATCAGTGAGCAAGTAGGCTCCTACAATGAGCAGTTCTTC. It translates to CAISEQVGSYNEQFF.

The genes are TRBV7-9 and TRBJ2-7; D not certain. Trimming pared 3 bases from V and 7 bases from J, leaving 7 bases between. The germline V gene encodes CDR1 SEHNR and CDR2 FQNEAQ (reference sequence). This CDR3 contains 11 residues. CDR3 coding DNA: TGTGCCAGCAGCTTCTATGGGGAGCAGTACTTC. Protein sequence: CASSFYGEQYF.

The chain combines TRBV18 with TRBJ1-3; D remains unclear. Deletions cut 3 bases from V and 0 bases from J, with 6 bases between. Germline loops: CDR1 KGHSH, CDR2 LQKENI. This CDR3 is 14 amino acids long. Written as DNA, the CDR3 is TGTGCCAGCTCACCCGACATCTCTGGAAACACCATATATTTT. This gives the protein CASSPDISGNTIYF.

The J gene is TRBJ2-1, the V gene TRBV5-4; a weak D match, TRBD1 (6 bases). The CDR3 consists of 15 residues. Germline lookup yields CDR1 SGHNT and CDR2 YYREEE (reference sequence). V shed 3 bases and J shed 5 bases, with 15 bases lying between them. CDR3 nucleotide sequence: TGTGCCAGCAGCTCCACAGGGAAAAGCGACAATGAGCAGTTCTTC. Its protein is CASSSTGKSDNEQFF.

This chain connects TRBV9 to TRBJ2-7; TRBD2 agrees at 11 bases. CDR1 and CDR2 (germline): SGDLS, YYNGEE. The CDR3 covers 15 residues. After removal of 4 bases from V and 7 bases from J, the junction contained 10 bases not matched to a gene. In DNA, the CDR3 is TGTGCCAGCAGCCCGTTAGCGGGAGGGCAGGCGGAGCAGTACTTC. As protein: CASSPLAGGQAEQYF.

V is TRBV5-6 and J is TRBJ2-1; D gene ambiguous. Deletions cut 7 bases from V and 5 bases from J, with 7 bases between. This CDR3 has 11 amino acids. From germline, CDR1 is SGHDT and CDR2 YYEEEE. CDR3: CASGRNNEQFF. In DNA, the CDR3 is TGTGCCAGCGGAAGAAACAATGAGCAGTTCTTC.

This clone was seen only once. The chain combines TRBV5-1 with TRBJ2-1, with TRBD2 matching over 13 bases. The CDR3 is 16 residues long. In germline, CDR1 is SGHRS, CDR2 YFSETQ. V lost 5 bases and J lost 12; bases outside the gene matches: 14. The CDR3: CASSLTGTSGIVGQFF. As DNA, the CDR3 is TGCGCCAGCAGTCTTACCGGGACTAGCGGGATAGTGGGGCAGTTCTTC. The full variable domain, completed using reference TRBV5-1 and TRBJ2-1, is KAGVTQTPRYLIKTRGQQVTLSCSPISGHRSVSWYQQTPGQGLQFLFEYFSETQRNKGNFPGRFSGRQFSNSRSEMNVSTLELGDSALYLCASSLTGTSGIVGQFFGPGTRLTVL.

The chain uses TRBV5-1 and TRBJ2-2; D remains ambiguous. This CDR3 comprises 15 residues. Per the germline V gene, CDR1 is SGHRS and CDR2 is YFSETQ. Trimming cost V 4 bases and J 1 base, with 11 bases left between them. CDR3 residues: CASSRGRRNTGELFF. CDR3 nucleotide sequence: TGCGCCAGCAGCCGCGGCAGGAGGAACACCGGGGAGCTGTTTTTT.

The chain combines TRBV6-2 or TRBV6-3 with TRBJ1-1, with D tentatively TRBD1 (5 bases). V gave up 4 bases and J gave up 1 base, with 7 bases separating them. The CDR3 consists of 13 residues. Germline CDR1 and CDR2: MNHEY and SVGEGT. CDR3 in DNA: TGTGCCAGCAGTTGGCAGGGGAACACTGAAGCTTTCTTT. This encodes CASSWQGNTEAFF.

A remark on this clone: An end of the junction differs from the germline gene, which may be a read error. The CDR3 nucleotides are TGTGCCGGGAGTGTGGGGGGGGGCGTATCCGTCGAGCAGTACTTC. As protein: CAGSVGGGVSVEQYF. The chain links TRBV30 to TRBJ2-7, with a tentative D call TRBD2 (7 bases). Germline CDR1 GTSNPN, CDR2 SVGIG (reference sequence). The CDR3 consists of 15 residues.

This chain connects TRBV5-1 to TRBJ2-2, with 8 bases that match TRBD1. The CDR3 spans 18 residues. The germline CDR1 and CDR2 sequences are SGHRS and YFSETQ. V was clipped by 1 base and J by 2 bases; unmatched bases: 10. For the CDR3, the DNA is TGCGCCAGCAGCTTGAAGCTGCTGACAGGGGTAAACACCGGGGAGCTGTTTTTT. Protein: CASSLKLLTGVNTGELFF.